This TCR beta chain appears in the sequencing data of a study of blood T cells in healthy people across ages. Study outcomes and limitations: Measured against age, TCR beta diversity per million T cells decreased in a roughly linear manner.

Worth noting for this clonotype: Its antigen remains unknown.

There are 14 residues in the CDR3. Germline V gives CDR1 MNHNS, CDR2 SASEGT. The ends were cut back, 2 bases at V and 6 bases at J, with 13 bases in the middle. A second about 6 to 12 cycle PCR used barcoded and J-beta primers. TCRdb re-called the 5' RACE reads with MiXCR, one entry per CDR3 protein. This sample has about 780,000 distinct CDR3 sequences, with approximately 24% found just once. These data were also reused for a study on T cells of mothers and their children. Per that paper: Across the analysis, no persistent microchimeric T cell clones were detected.

The V call is TRBV6-1, the J call TRBJ1-2, with a tentative D call TRBD1 (5 bases). Input material: blood. The TCR originated in a boy aged 5-17 years in good health. CDR3 region: CASSESGAEDGYTF. The CDR3 DNA reads as TGTGCCAGCAGTGAATCCGGGGCAGAAGATGGCTACACCTTC.